The TCR beta chain under discussion was sequenced for a study of CD4 T cells in lung cancer (dated by TCRdb to about 2019). As for the study more broadly: The study screened blood T cells of NSCLC patients for responses to candidate mutation-encoded neoepitopes and isolated neoantigen-specific CD4+ T-cell clones and TCRs. Lung adenocarcinoma or squamous cell carcinoma was present in the resected patients, who were aged 60 to 69 at blood donation and were mostly former smokers. Before blood donation, patients had received treatments including platinum chemotherapy, and some received nivolumab or pembrolizumab. Deep sequencing of TCRB was used to follow the frequency of neoantigen-specific clonotypes in tumor resections, non-adjacent lung and cultured T-cell products.

From the cysteine up to the phenylalanine, the CDR3 has a length of 12 residues. CDR3 DNA only is kept here, 36 bases in frame from base 1. The germline V gene specifies SQVTM as CDR1 and ANQGSEA as CDR2. This clone was counted a single time. Its antigen is unknown. Base-call qualities are not available, and no considerably larger clone is one nucleotide away. Library creation used the immunoSEQ multiplex PCR assay. DNA was isolated using Qiagen DNeasy or QIAamp micro DNA kits, and TCRB was sequenced using the Adaptive Biotechnology human TCRB sequencing kit. An Illumina MiSeq was used to sequence the TCRB libraries. For the original study's pipeline: TCRB sequence data were analyzed using the kit provider's software, and tumor enrichment of clonotype templates was assessed with Fisher's exact test. The source is immuneACCESS, and TCRdb retained only in-frame sequences with V and J called. Part of the clones is not carried over; for the studies checked, unresolved V genes explain less than half of this, and the remainder is unexplained. V and J calls and clone size are as listed in that table; D and trimming were resolved from the DNA. In this sample the table shows fewer than 2,000 clones, 70% to 85% of which occur a single time. The leading ten clones occupy about 5.6% of the sample.

Paper-wide results and their limitations: Some blood-derived responses might be explained by in vitro priming of naive T cells or cross-reactivity rather than by memory responses to the cancer. Because IFNgamma-sorted cells included nonspecific IFNgamma producers of unknown purity, the expanded lines ranged from monoclonal to oligoclonal.

PBMCs were stimulated for approximately 13 days with mutant 27-mer peptides plus IL21, IL7, IL15 and IL2 and were then restimulated with peptide-pulsed autologous B cells. Live IFNgamma-secreting T cells were sorted by cytokine capture on a FACS Aria2 after restimulation with peptide-pulsed B cells. Sorted cells were expanded at limiting dilution, roughly 3 or 10 cells per well, with irradiated allogeneic PBMCs, phytohemagglutinin and IL2 for 14 to 20 days. Peripheral blood samples or leukapheresis products were obtained from the patients. Antigen specificity of expanded lines was screened by IFNgamma ELISA against autologous B cells pulsed with mutant peptides.

Recombination linked TRBV29-1 to TRBJ2-5; the D gene cannot be resolved reliably. The end of the DNA is better explained by TRBJ2-7, so the J call may be wrong. Sequencing input: a CD4+ T cell line or clone grown in culture. This TCR was recovered from a woman aged 55-69 years with non-small cell lung cancer. Some clones in this sample may be carry-over from other donors' samples. The bases read TGCAGCGTTGAGCAGACGGTATACGAGCAGTACTTC. Its translation is CSVEQTVYEQYF.